Following are 20 T cell receptor beta chains from one sample sequenced in a study of shared clonotypes between healthy human individuals. Sequencing used immunoSEQ multiplex PCR; TCRdb keeps in-frame clones, though not all of them. Here the sample spans around 2.1 million clones, approximately 95% being singletons. Sequences were obtained from naive CD4+ T cells sorted from blood. The subset is: CD45RA+ positively selected. These TCRs come from a man aged 18 to 29 in good health.

V is TRBV7-2 and J is TRBJ2-1; TRBD2 is a possible D gene (6 bases). CDR3 length: 18 amino acids. Germline lookup yields CDR1 SGHTA and CDR2 FQGNSA. Trimming left V 1 base short and J 0 bases short, with 16 bases between. In DNA, the CDR3 is TGTGCCAGCAGCTTAGGCCAGGGAGGATCGTTCTCCTACAATGAGCAGTTCTTC. Its protein product is CASSLGQGGSFSYNEQFF.

The genes are TRBV21-1 and TRBJ2-1; TRBD1, the D gene given by the table, was not confirmed from the DNA. TRBV21-1 is described as a pseudogene. CDR3 length: 16 amino acids. CDR3: CASSSQGNRGVNEQFF. CDR3 DNA sequence: TGTGCCAGCAGCTCCCAGGGGAACAGGGGGGTAAATGAGCAGTTCTTC.

V and J are TRBV6-1 and TRBJ1-3; 8 positions agree with TRBD1. J was trimmed by 2 bases and V by 8 bases; bases with no gene match: 8. The CDR3 is made up of 15 amino acids. Germline V gene lookup returns CDR1 MNHNS and CDR2 SASEGT. Written as DNA, the CDR3 is TGTGCCAGCCAGACCTGGACAGGGACTGGAAACACCATATATTTT. It translates to CASQTWTGTGNTIYF.

V and J are TRBV30 and TRBJ1-4, with no clear D. This CDR3 is built from 15 residues. Looked up from germline, CDR1 is GTSNPN and CDR2 is SVGIG (reference sequence). V lost 0 bases to trimming and J lost 5 bases, with 13 bases between them. The CDR3 is CAWSVQFVSNEKLFF. The CDR3 DNA is TGTGCCTGGAGTGTACAGTTCGTATCCAATGAAAAACTGTTTTTT.

The table lists this clone with a count of one. Different DNA sequences within this sample yield the same CDR3. V and J are TRBV28 and TRBJ1-5, with 7 bases lining up with TRBD1. The CDR3 runs to 14 residues. Unmatched junction bases numbered 4, after V lost 6 bases and J lost 2 bases. Germline V gene lookup returns CDR1 MDHEN and CDR2 SYDVKM. The CDR3 DNA follows: TGTGCCAGCAGCCGAGACAGGGGCAATCAGCCCCAGCATTTT. This translates into CASSRDRGNQPQHF.

This sequence joins TRBV6-1 and TRBJ1-1; D is uncertain. The CDR3 consists of 14 residues. The germline V gene encodes CDR1 MNHNS and CDR2 SASEGT. V was pared by 7 bases and J by 1 base, with 13 bases between. CDR3 loop: CASTTEPGNTEAFF. In nucleotides, the CDR3 is TGTGCCAGCACTACCGAACCCGGGAACACTGAAGCTTTCTTT.

This chain uses TRBV29-1 with TRBJ1-6, with D possibly TRBD1 on 6 matching bases. Germline V gives CDR1 SQVTM, CDR2 ANQGSEA. V was pared by 4 bases and J by 0 bases, with 10 bases between. The CDR3 length is 15 residues. DNA of the CDR3: TGCAGCGTTGCCACAGGGAGCTCCTATAATTCACCCCTCCACTTT. Its translation: CSVATGSSYNSPLHF.

V and J are TRBV4-1 and TRBJ2-3; 13 bases agree with TRBD2. V lost 0 bases and J lost 1; bases outside the gene matches: 1. CDR3 length equals 17 residues. The germline CDR1 and CDR2 sequences are MGHRA and YSYEKL. Here the CDR3 reads CASSQETSGGGTDTQYF. CDR3 coding DNA: TGCGCCAGCAGCCAAGAAACTAGCGGGGGGGGCACAGATACGCAGTATTTT.

The chain couples TRBV6-1 to TRBJ2-2; the D is unclear. CDR1 and CDR2 (germline): MNHNS, SASEGT. The V and J ends lost 10 bases and 3 bases respectively, with 9 bases between them. This CDR3 region has 12 residues. The chain's CDR3 is CANQRDTGELFF. The CDR3 DNA sequence: TGTGCCAACCAACGGGACACCGGGGAGCTGTTTTTT.

This chain connects TRBV21-1 to TRBJ2-1; the table's D call, TRBD1, has no DNA check behind it. TRBV21-1 is a known pseudogene. This CDR3 is built from 13 residues. The CDR3 loop reads CASSKIRENEQFF. CDR3 nucleotide sequence: TGTGCCAGCAGCAAGATCAGGGAAAATGAGCAGTTCTTC.

The rearrangement links TRBV7-9 to TRBJ2-7; the D call may be TRBD1 or TRBD2 (5 bases each). CDR1 is SEHNR and CDR2 is FQNEAQ in the germline V gene (reference sequence). Trimming stripped 3 bases from V and 3 bases from J, with 15 bases between. There are 15 residues in the CDR3. DNA of the CDR3: TGTGCCAGCAGCTTCCAGGTTGGGGGTGGCTACGAGCAGTACTTC. This sequence encodes CASSFQVGGGYEQYF. Combining the CDR3 with reference TRBV7-9 and TRBJ2-7 gives the whole variable domain DTGVSQNPRHKITKRGQNVTFRCDPISEHNRLYWYRQTLGQGPEFLTYFQNEAQLEKSRLLSDRFSAERPKGSFSTLEIQRTEQGDSAMYLCASSFQVGGGYEQYFGPGTRLTVT.

This clone appeared a single time. V and J are TRBV6-6 and TRBJ1-3; D gene ambiguous. The CDR3 is made up of 14 amino acids. The V gene lost 3 bases and the J gene lost 2 bases, with 8 bases spanning the gap. CDR1 MNHNY and CDR2 SVGAGI come from the germline V gene (reference sequence). This CDR3 reads CASSYTTPGNTIYF. CDR3 sequence (DNA): TGTGCCAGCAGTTATACGACCCCTGGAAACACCATATATTTT.

On this clone: Other DNA sequences of this sample code for an identical CDR3. The chain couples TRBV10-3 to TRBJ2-1, with 7 bases identical to TRBD2. The CDR3 contains 14 residues. J was trimmed by 0 bases and V by 8 bases; bases with no gene match: 4. Per germline, CDR1 ENHRY and CDR2 SYGVKD. The CDR3 region is CAIRGGSSYNEQFF. The CDR3 coding sequence is TGTGCCATCCGGGGCGGGAGCTCCTACAATGAGCAGTTCTTC.

Here the CDR3 DNA reads TGTGCCAGCAGCCGCAGCGGGAGCAACTCCGAGCAGTACTTC. Amino acid sequence: CASSRSGSNSEQYF. The chain employs TRBV5-4 and TRBJ2-7; 8 nucleotides agree with TRBD2. The CDR3 contains 14 residues. Losses at the gene ends were 4 bases for V and 6 bases for J; bases not matched to a gene: 9. The V gene's germline CDR1 is SGHNT and CDR2 YYREEE (reference sequence).

This sequence joins TRBV5-6 and TRBJ1-6, with 11 bases identical to TRBD1. The germline V gene encodes CDR1 SGHDT and CDR2 YYEEEE. There are 16 residues in the CDR3. Trimming at V came to 4 bases and at J to 4 bases, leaving 4 bases not matched to a gene. CDR3 sequence (DNA): TGTGCCAGCAGCCAGGACAGGGGGCTTTATAATTCACCCCTCCACTTT. Protein: CASSQDRGLYNSPLHF.

V and J are TRBV27 and TRBJ2-1; the D gene is possibly TRBD2 (6 bases). The V gene lost 6 bases and the J gene lost 11 bases, with 17 bases spanning the gap. Germline V gene data show CDR1 as MNHEY and CDR2 as SMNVEV (reference sequence). CDR3 size: 13 residues. As DNA, the CDR3 is TGTGCCAGCAGCCCTAGGTGGGGCGGGAAGCAGTTCTTC. Protein sequence: CASSPRWGGKQFF.

This clone was detected once. J is TRBJ1-6 and V is TRBV10-3; TRBD1 agrees at 7 bases. V dropped 3 bases and J dropped 6; count of bases not matched to a gene: 8. The CDR3 is 16 residues long. Looked up from germline, CDR1 is ENHRY and CDR2 is SYGVKD. The CDR3 loop reads CAISDRQGMINSPLHF. CDR3 nucleotides: TGTGCCATCAGTGACCGACAGGGTATGATTAATTCACCCCTCCACTTT.

The table lists this clone with a count of one. The rearrangement uses TRBV15 and TRBJ2-7, with 9 bases lining up with TRBD1. Germline-derived CDR1 and CDR2 are LNHNV and YYDKDF (reference sequence). The CDR3 is made up of 16 amino acids. J lost 4 bases, V lost 1 base, and 8 bases had no gene match. The CDR3 nucleotides are TGTGCCACCAGCAGAGTGGGGACAGGGCGGACTTACGAGCAGTACTTC. Translation: CATSRVGTGRTYEQYF.

The chain links TRBV6-1 to TRBJ2-2, with TRBD2 identical over 8 bases. The CDR3 runs 15 residues. Trimming at V came to 6 bases and at J to 6 bases, leaving 9 bases not matched to a gene. Germline CDR1 is MNHNS and CDR2 is SASEGT. CDR3 sequence: CASRSLAANAGELFF. In nucleotides, the CDR3 is TGTGCCAGCAGGTCACTAGCGGCTAACGCCGGGGAGCTGTTTTTT.

CDR3 sequence reads: CASSFSGGPSDTQYF. The CDR3 DNA reads as TGTGCCAGCAGCTTTAGCGGGGGGCCGTCGGATACGCAGTATTTT. The chain has TRBV7-8 and TRBJ2-3; 10 nucleotides agree with TRBD2. V was pared by 3 bases and J by 6 bases, with 6 bases of the junction left unmatched. The CDR3 is 15 residues long. From germline, CDR1 is SGHVS and CDR2 FQNEAQ.